This paragraph reports one TCR beta chain. Its target is unknown. This sample is drawn from a study of cytomegalovirus exposure and HLA in healthy donors. Whole-study context: A subsequent analysis stated that the 120 validation repertoires were run on the same platform as the roughly 700 first-cohort repertoires. Study observations and caveats: The study labeled 180 or so TCR beta chains cytomegalovirus-associated. Most TCR sequences were rare, but some public TCRs occurred in many donors.

This CDR3 is built from 14 residues. The V and J ends lost 7 bases and 8 bases respectively, with 17 bases between them. Germline V lookup: CDR1 MNHNS, CDR2 SASEGT. The donors were members of the validation cohort, which comprised around 110 subjects and was separate from the first cohort of 666 subjects. Method: immunoSEQ multiplex PCR; TCRdb's copy keeps in-frame clones and lacks some. Of tens of thousands of clones listed, approximately 94% are singletons. The material sequenced was PBMCs. This sequence was found in a woman younger than 35 in good health and CMV-seropositive. V is TRBV6-1 and J is TRBJ2-2; unclear D gene. The CDR3 reads CASIPVLVGGELFF. The CDR3 DNA is TGTGCCAGCATTCCCGTGCTAGTAGGAGGGGAGCTGTTTTTT.